The rows below give T cell receptor beta chains drawn from one sample of a study of blood T cells in healthy people across ages. TCRdb ran MiXCR on the 5' RACE reads and lists one entry per CDR3 protein. There are about 720,000 distinct CDR3 sequences in the sample; about 25% occur only once, and 3.7% lies in the top ten. These same records also appear under a second study, on T cells of mothers and their children.

Specimen: blood. The receptors shown here come from a boy between 10 and 17 years old in good health. The CDR3 runs from the conserved cysteine through the conserved F or W. A D gene is named only where the DNA matches it firmly. Where a row states a size, it is once, few, many or the class of an expanded clone; other rows omit it.

V	D	J	size	DNA	CDR3
TRBV5-6	NA	TRBJ2-1	NA	TGTGCCAGCAGCTTGGCGGCAGCGGAGCAGTCCTTC	CASSLAAAEQSF
TRBV7-2	TRBD2	TRBJ2-5	few	TGTGCCAGCAGCTTAAAACTAGCGGGGGTAAGATATGAGCAGTACTTC	CASSLKLAGVRYEQYF
TRBV20-1	NA	TRBJ2-7	few	TGCAGTGCTAGGCCCCCCCGCGGGACCTCCTACGAGCAGTACTTC	CSARPPRGTSYEQYF
TRBV4-2	NA	TRBJ2-7	NA	TGTGCCAGCAGCCTCAAAGGGGACGGGAGCTCCTACGAGCAGTACTTC	CASSLKGDGSSYEQYF
TRBV3-1	NA	TRBJ2-7	few	TGTGCCAGCAGCCAAACGTCTCCAGGGGAGCAGTACTTC	CASSQTSPGEQYF
TRBV12-3/TRBV12-4	NA	TRBJ2-1	few	TGTGCCAGCAGTTCTGAAACCTACAATGAGCAGTTCTTC	CASSSETYNEQFF
TRBV20-1	TRBD2	TRBJ2-7	few	TGCAGTGCTAGACTTATAGCGGGAGCGCCCGAGCAGTACTTC	CSARLIAGAPEQYF
TRBV29-1	NA	TRBJ2-4	NA	TGCAGCGTTGAAATCAGGGGGGACCAAAACATTCAGTACTTC	CSVEIRGDQNIQYF
TRBV7-2	NA	TRBJ1-6	once	TGTGCCAGCAGAGAAGGGACCAATAATTCACCCCTCCACTTT	CASREGTNNSPLHF
TRBV7-3	NA	TRBJ1-1	few	TGTGCCAGCAGCGCCTCGGGGTTCAACACTGAAGCTTTCTTT	CASSASGFNTEAFF
TRBV28	TRBD2	TRBJ2-3	NA	TGTGCCAGCAGTCCGACTAGCGGTTCTAGCACAGATACGCAGTATTTT	CASSPTSGSSTDTQYF
TRBV5-6	NA	TRBJ1-4	few	TGTGCCAGCAGCTCCTACATGGTGGAAAAACTGTTTTTT	CASSSYMVEKLFF
TRBV2	TRBD1	TRBJ1-1	NA	TGTGCCAGCAGAGGGACAGGAGTGAACACTGAAGCTTTCTTT	CASRGTGVNTEAFF
TRBV29-1	TRBD2	TRBJ2-7	NA	TGCAGCGTTGAATTAGCGGGGCCCACCTCCTACGAGCAGTACTTC	CSVELAGPTSYEQYF
TRBV28	TRBD2	TRBJ2-3	NA	TGTGCCAGCAGCCCCCCCGGGGGGGGCACAGATACGCAGTATTTT	CASSPPGGGTDTQYF
TRBV3-1	NA	TRBJ1-5	NA	TGTGCCAGCAGCACAGCACGGAATCAGCCCCAGCATTTT	CASSTARNQPQHF
TRBV19	TRBD1	TRBJ2-6	NA	TGTGCCAGTAGTGGGGACAGGGCTGGGGCCAACGTCCTGACTTTC	CASSGDRAGANVLTF
TRBV4-2	NA	TRBJ1-5	few	TGTGCCAGCAGCCAACTCGAGGGGGGCAGAGAGCCCCAGCATTTT	CASSQLEGGREPQHF
TRBV27	NA	TRBJ2-5	few	TGTGCCAGCAGTACCCCGGACTTCCAAGAGACCCAGTACTTC	CASSTPDFQETQYF
TRBV11-2	NA	TRBJ1-2	NA	TGTGCCAGCAGCTTTAGGGATTCCAAGGGCTACACCTTC	CASSFRDSKGYTF
TRBV27	NA	TRBJ2-3	many	TGTGCCAGCAGTCAGTTCACCTCTTCTAGCACAGATACGCAGTATTTT	CASSQFTSSSTDTQYF
TRBV18	TRBD2	TRBJ2-1	few	TGTGCCAGCTCACAGTCTAGCGGGGACTACAATGAGCAGTTCTTC	CASSQSSGDYNEQFF
TRBV29-1	NA	TRBJ2-5	few	TGCAGCGTTGATCGGAGGGACAGACGGGAGACCCAGTACTTC	CSVDRRDRRETQYF
TRBV29-1	NA	TRBJ1-5	NA	TGCAGCGTAGAAACCGATGGGGAGCCCCAGCATTTT	CSVETDGEPQHF
TRBV4-3	TRBD2	TRBJ2-3	once	TGCGCCAGCAGCCAAGGCGTAGCGGGGGCCGGAGATACGCAGTATTTT	CASSQGVAGAGDTQYF
TRBV27	TRBD2	TRBJ2-4	many	TGTGCCAGCAGTCCCATACTAGCGGTAGCCAAAAACATTCAGTACTTC	CASSPILAVAKNIQYF
TRBV2	NA	TRBJ1-2	NA	TGTGCCAGCAGTGCAGAGGGTAGCTATGGCTACACCTTC	CASSAEGSYGYTF
TRBV5-1	NA	TRBJ2-1	NA	TGCGCCAGTAGGTCAGGCAATGAGCAGTTCTTC	CASRSGNEQFF
TRBV25-1	NA	TRBJ1-2	NA	TGTGCCAGTATTGGATATAACTATGGCTACACCTTC	CASIGYNYGYTF
TRBV16	TRBD1	TRBJ2-5	few	TGTGCCAGCAGCCAACCGCCCGGGACAGCCCAGTACTTC	CASSQPPGTAQYF
TRBV29-1	NA	TRBJ1-1	NA	TGCAGCGTCCAGCCCACACAGCGCATGAACACTGAAGCTTTCTTT	CSVQPTQRMNTEAFF
TRBV20-1	TRBD1	TRBJ1-1	few	TGCAGTGCTGATGACAGGGGCACTGAAGCTTTCTTT	CSADDRGTEAFF
TRBV12-3/TRBV12-4	NA	TRBJ1-1	NA	TGTGCCAGCAGTTTGCCAGGTCCTGAAGCTTTCTTT	CASSLPGPEAFF
TRBV20-1	NA	TRBJ1-6	NA	TGCAGTGCTAGCCATGGCGGGAATTCACCCCTCCACTTT	CSASHGGNSPLHF
TRBV7-9	TRBD1	TRBJ1-1	NA	TGTGCCAGCAGCTTCCGGACAGGGTGGGACACTGAAGCTTTCTTT	CASSFRTGWDTEAFF
TRBV20-1	NA	TRBJ2-3	NA	TGCAGTGCGTATCCGACTCGACTCACAGATACGCAGTATTTT	CSAYPTRLTDTQYF
TRBV7-2	NA	TRBJ2-1	NA	TGTGCCAGCAGCTTAGCCAGCGCCGCGTCCTACAATGAGCAGTTCTTC	CASSLASAASYNEQFF
TRBV27	NA	TRBJ2-3	few	TGTGCCAGCCGACGTTGGGGCACAGATACGCAGTATTTT	CASRRWGTDTQYF
TRBV6-6	TRBD1	TRBJ2-7	NA	TGTGCCAGCAGTATCAGGACAGGGAGCTCCTACGAGCAGTACTTC	CASSIRTGSSYEQYF
TRBV27	TRBD2	TRBJ2-7	few	TGTGCCAGCAGTTTATCCGGGACTAGCTACGAGCAGTACTTC	CASSLSGTSYEQYF
TRBV7-6	TRBD2	TRBJ2-2	few	TGTGCCAGCAGCGCACATATAAGGACTAGCGGGAGTGGGGTGAGGACCGGGGAGCTGTTTTTT	CASSAHIRTSGSGVRTGELFF
TRBV5-1	NA	TRBJ1-4	NA	TGCGCCAGCAGCAGCGGACGGAGTGCAACTAATGAAAAACTGTTTTTT	CASSSGRSATNEKLFF
TRBV6-6	NA	TRBJ2-1	NA	TGTGCCAGCAGTTCCCGACTAGAGAGCAATGAGCAGTTCTTC	CASSSRLESNEQFF
TRBV4-3	NA	TRBJ1-5	few	TGCGCCAGCAGCCAAGATATGGGCCCAAGCAATCAGCCCCAGCATTTT	CASSQDMGPSNQPQHF
TRBV4-2	NA	TRBJ1-5	NA	TGTGCCAGCAGCCAAGTCGACAGTAGCAATCAGCCCCAGCATTTT	CASSQVDSSNQPQHF
TRBV4-1	NA	TRBJ2-3	few	TGCGCCAGCAGCCAGTTAGGCCCGGGGGCCGATACGCAGTATTTT	CASSQLGPGADTQYF
TRBV20-1	NA	TRBJ2-2	few	TGCAGTGCTTCCCAGGGGCCCCCCGCGACCGGGGAGCTGTTTTTT	CSASQGPPATGELFF
TRBV27	NA	TRBJ2-3	NA	TGTGCCAGCGGGACTTTACCAGATACGCAGTATTTT	CASGTLPDTQYF
TRBV20-1	NA	TRBJ2-5	NA	TGCAGTGCTCGAGGGACACCGCGGGAGACCCAGTACTTC	CSARGTPRETQYF
TRBV29-1	NA	TRBJ2-2	NA	TGCAGCGGTGGACAGACCGGGGAGCTGTTTTTT	CSGGQTGELFF
TRBV28	NA	TRBJ1-3	NA	TGTGCCACCCGGGAGGCTGGAAACACCATATATTTT	CATREAGNTIYF
TRBV27	NA	TRBJ2-1	NA	TGTGCCAGCAGTTACCAGGCGGGCCATGAGCAGTTCTTC	CASSYQAGHEQFF
TRBV28	NA	TRBJ2-1	NA	TGTGCCACCTTGACAGGATTTAACAATGAGCAGTTCTTC	CATLTGFNNEQFF
TRBV28	NA	TRBJ1-2	few	TGTGCCAGCAGTCCACTTCGATGGGGCTACACCTTC	CASSPLRWGYTF
TRBV15	NA	TRBJ2-4	NA	TGTGCCACCAGCAGAGATAGGAAAGAAAACATTCAGTACTTC	CATSRDRKENIQYF
TRBV21-1	NA	TRBJ2-1	NA	TGTGCCAGCAGCAAATGGCCCGAAGCGGGACTAGATACGGATGAGCAGTTCTTC	CASSKWPEAGLDTDEQFF
TRBV28	TRBD2	TRBJ2-7	NA	TGTGCCAGCAGCGGGCGCGGGGGGGGCTACGAGCAGTACTTC	CASSGRGGGYEQYF